The clone carrying this T cell receptor (beta chain) was seen a handful of times. Its specificity is not known. TCRdb reprocessed the RT-PCR reads with MiXCR, giving one entry per CDR3 protein. The profile shows fewer than 700,000 distinct CDR3 sequences, 10% to 15% of them singletons. The CDR3 is 14 amino acids. V lost 0 bases and J lost 10, with 17 bases in between. Germline CDR1 is DFQATT and CDR2 is SNEGSKA (reference sequence). The source of the sample is a study of response to subunit inactivated influenza vaccine. Study outcomes and limitations: Each seasonal influenza vaccination recruits few new T cells, the authors suggested.

The chain employs TRBV20-1 and TRBJ2-3; D unclear. The origin of this receptor is a man over 45 who received an inactivated influenza vaccine. This specimen consisted of PBMCs from blood, obtained about 40 days after vaccination. The CDR3 DNA reads TGCAGTGCTAGAGAAGGCCAGGAGCATCGGGCGCAGTATTTT. Protein product: CSAREGQEHRAQYF.